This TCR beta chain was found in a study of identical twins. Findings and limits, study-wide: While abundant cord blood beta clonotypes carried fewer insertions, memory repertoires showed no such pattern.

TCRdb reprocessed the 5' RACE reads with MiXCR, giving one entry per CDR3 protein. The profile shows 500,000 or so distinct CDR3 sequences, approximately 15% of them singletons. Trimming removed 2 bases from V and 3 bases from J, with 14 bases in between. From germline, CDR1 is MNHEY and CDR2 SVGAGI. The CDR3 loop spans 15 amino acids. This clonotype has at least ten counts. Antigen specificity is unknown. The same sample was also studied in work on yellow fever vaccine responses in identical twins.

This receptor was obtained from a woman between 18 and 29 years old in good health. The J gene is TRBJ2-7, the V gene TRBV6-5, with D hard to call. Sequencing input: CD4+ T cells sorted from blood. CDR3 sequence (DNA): TGTGCCAGCAGTTACAAGGCACAGACTTTCTACGAGCAGTACTTC. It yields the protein CASSYKAQTFYEQYF.